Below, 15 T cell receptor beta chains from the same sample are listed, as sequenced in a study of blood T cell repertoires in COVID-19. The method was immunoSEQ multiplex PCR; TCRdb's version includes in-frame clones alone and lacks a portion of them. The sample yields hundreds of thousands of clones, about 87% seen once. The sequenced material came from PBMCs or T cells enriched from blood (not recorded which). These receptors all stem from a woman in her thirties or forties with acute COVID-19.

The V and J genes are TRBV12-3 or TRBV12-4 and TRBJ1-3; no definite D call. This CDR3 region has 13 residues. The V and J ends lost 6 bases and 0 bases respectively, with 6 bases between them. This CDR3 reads CASSGYSGNTIYF. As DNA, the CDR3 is TGTGCCAGCAGCGGTTACTCTGGAAACACCATATATTTT.

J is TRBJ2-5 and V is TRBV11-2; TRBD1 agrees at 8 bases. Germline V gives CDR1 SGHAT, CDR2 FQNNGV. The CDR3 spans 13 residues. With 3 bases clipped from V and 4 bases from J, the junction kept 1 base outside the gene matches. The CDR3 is CASSFGQGETQYF. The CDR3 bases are TGTGCCAGCAGCTTCGGACAGGGAGAGACCCAGTACTTC.

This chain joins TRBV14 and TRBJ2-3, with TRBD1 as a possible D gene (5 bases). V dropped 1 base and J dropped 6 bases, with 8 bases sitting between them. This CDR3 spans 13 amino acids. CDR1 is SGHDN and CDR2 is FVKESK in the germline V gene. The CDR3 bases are TGTGCCAGCAGCCAAGGGGGCGTGGATACGCAGTATTTT. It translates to CASSQGGVDTQYF.

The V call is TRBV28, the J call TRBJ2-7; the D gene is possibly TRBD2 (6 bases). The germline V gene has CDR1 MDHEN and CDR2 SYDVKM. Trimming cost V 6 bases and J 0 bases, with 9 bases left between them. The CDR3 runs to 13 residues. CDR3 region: CASRAGSSYEQYF. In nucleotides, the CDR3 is TGTGCCAGCAGAGCCGGGAGCTCCTACGAGCAGTACTTC.

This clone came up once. CDR3 sequence reads: CASSPPGRFGEKLFF. CDR3 DNA: TGTGCCAGCAGCCCTCCCGGCAGGTTTGGGGAAAAACTGTTTTTT. The V call is TRBV7-6, the J call TRBJ1-4; D gene unclear. The germline CDR1 and CDR2 sequences are SGHVS and FNYEAQ. The V gene lost 5 bases and the J gene lost 8 bases, with 18 bases spanning the gap. The length of the CDR3 is 15 residues.

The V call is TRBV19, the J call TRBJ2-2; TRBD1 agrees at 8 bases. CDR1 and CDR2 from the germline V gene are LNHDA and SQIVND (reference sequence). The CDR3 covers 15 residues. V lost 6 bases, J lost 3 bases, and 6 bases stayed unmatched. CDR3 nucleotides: TGTGCCAGTAGCCTGACAGGGGTAGACACCGGGGAGCTGTTTTTT. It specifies CASSLTGVDTGELFF.

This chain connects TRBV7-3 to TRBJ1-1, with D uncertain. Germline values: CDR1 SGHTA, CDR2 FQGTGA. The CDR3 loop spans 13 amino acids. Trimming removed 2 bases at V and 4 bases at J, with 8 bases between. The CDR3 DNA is TGTGCCAGCAGCTTAGGTCAAGCCACTGAAGCTTTCTTT. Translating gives CASSLGQATEAFF.

The chain's CDR3 is CASSLSFGTDHTGELFF. CDR3 DNA: TGCGCCAGCAGCCTGAGTTTCGGGACAGACCACACCGGGGAGCTGTTTTTT. The chain couples TRBV4-1 to TRBJ2-2; 7 bases agree with TRBD1. The CDR3 loop spans 17 amino acids. V lost 4 bases to trimming and J lost 3 bases; unmatched junction nucleotides: 11. Germline CDR1 MGHRA, CDR2 YSYEKL.

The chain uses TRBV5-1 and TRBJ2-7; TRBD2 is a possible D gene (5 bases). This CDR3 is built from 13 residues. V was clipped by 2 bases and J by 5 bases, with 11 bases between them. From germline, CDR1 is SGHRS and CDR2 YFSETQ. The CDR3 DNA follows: TGCGCCAGCAGCTTAAGGCGGGTCGACGAGCAGTACTTC. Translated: CASSLRRVDEQYF. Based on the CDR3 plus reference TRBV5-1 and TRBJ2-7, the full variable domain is KAGVTQTPRYLIKTRGQQVTLSCSPISGHRSVSWYQQTPGQGLQFLFEYFSETQRNKGNFPGRFSGRQFSNSRSEMNVSTLELGDSALYLCASSLRRVDEQYFGPGTRLTVT.

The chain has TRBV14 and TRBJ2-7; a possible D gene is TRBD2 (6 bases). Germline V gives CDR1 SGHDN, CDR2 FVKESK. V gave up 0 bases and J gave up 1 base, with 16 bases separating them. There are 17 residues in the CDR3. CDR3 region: CASSQDRTGVISYEQYF. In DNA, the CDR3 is TGTGCCAGCAGCCAAGATAGGACGGGAGTCATATCCTACGAGCAGTACTTC.

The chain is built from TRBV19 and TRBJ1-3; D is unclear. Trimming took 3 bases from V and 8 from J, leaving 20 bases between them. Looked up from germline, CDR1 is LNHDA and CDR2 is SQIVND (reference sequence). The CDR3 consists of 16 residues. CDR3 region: CASSMDPGRRADTIYF. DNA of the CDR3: TGTGCCAGTAGTATGGATCCGGGGAGGAGGGCGGACACCATATATTTT.

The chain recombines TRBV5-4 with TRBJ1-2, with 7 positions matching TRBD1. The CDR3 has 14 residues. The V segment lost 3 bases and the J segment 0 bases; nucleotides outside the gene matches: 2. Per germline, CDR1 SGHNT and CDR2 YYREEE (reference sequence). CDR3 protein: CASSSGQPNYGYTF. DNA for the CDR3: TGTGCCAGCAGCTCGGGACAGCCTAACTATGGCTACACCTTC.

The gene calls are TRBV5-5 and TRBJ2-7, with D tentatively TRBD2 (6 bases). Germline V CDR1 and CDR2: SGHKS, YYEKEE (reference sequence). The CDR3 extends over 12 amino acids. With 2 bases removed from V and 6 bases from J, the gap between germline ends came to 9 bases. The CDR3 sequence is CASSFGGFEQYV. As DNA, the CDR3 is TGTGCCAGCAGCTTCGGGGGATTCGAGCAGTACGTC.

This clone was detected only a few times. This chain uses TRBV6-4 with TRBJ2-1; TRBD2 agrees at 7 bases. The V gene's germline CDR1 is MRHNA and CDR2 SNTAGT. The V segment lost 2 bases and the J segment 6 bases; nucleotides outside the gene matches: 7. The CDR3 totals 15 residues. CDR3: CASSDGAGEGNEQFF. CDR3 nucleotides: TGTGCCAGCAGTGACGGGGCGGGAGAGGGCAATGAGCAGTTCTTC.

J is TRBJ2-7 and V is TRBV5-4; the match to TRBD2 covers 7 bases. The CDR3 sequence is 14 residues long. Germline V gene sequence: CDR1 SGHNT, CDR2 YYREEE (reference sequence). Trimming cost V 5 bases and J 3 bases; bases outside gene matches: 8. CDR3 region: CASSSRDYLYEQYF. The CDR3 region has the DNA TGTGCCAGCAGTTCCCGGGACTACCTCTACGAGCAGTACTTC.